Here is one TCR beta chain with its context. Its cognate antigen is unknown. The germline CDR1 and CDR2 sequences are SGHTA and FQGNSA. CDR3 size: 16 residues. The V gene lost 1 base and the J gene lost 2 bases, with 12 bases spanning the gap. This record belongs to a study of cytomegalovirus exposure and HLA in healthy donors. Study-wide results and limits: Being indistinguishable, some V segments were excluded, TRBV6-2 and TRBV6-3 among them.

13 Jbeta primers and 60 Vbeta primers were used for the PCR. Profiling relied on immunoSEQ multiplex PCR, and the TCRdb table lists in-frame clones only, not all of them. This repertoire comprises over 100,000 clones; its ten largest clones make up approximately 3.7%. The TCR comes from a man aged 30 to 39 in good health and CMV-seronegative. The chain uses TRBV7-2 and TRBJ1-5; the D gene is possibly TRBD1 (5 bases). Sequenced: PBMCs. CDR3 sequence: CASSLVSGKGNQPQHF. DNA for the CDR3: TGTGCCAGCAGCTTAGTTTCAGGGAAGGGCAATCAGCCCCAGCATTTT.